This is a list of T cell receptor beta chains from one sample in a study of blood T cell repertoires in COVID-19. Profiling relied on immunoSEQ multiplex PCR, and the TCRdb table lists in-frame clones only, not all of them. The table has 150,000 or so clones, roughly 90% seen once. The sequenced material came from PBMCs or T cells enriched from blood (not recorded which). The receptors were gathered from a woman between 50 and 59 years old who had recovered from COVID-19. Both conserved end residues are part of each CDR3. D genes are given only for firm matches. Some rows mark clone size as missing; the rest say once, few, many or name a class of expanded clone.

J,D,size,V,CDR3,DNA
TRBJ1-2,.,.,TRBV30,CAWSAGGGTNYGYTF,TGTGCCTGGAGTGCCGGGGGGGGGACTAACTATGGCTACACCTTC
TRBJ2-1,TRBD2,.,TRBV2,CASSAWTRVEQFF,TGTGCCAGCAGTGCCTGGACTAGAGTCGAGCAGTTCTTC
TRBJ2-2,TRBD1,.,TRBV7-9,CASSSAGTGGHGELFF,TGTGCCAGCAGCTCAGCCGGCACAGGGGGCCACGGGGAGCTGTTTTTT
TRBJ2-7,TRBD2,once,TRBV5-1,CASSLALAGGSSYEQYF,TGCGCCAGCAGCTTGGCACTAGCGGGAGGCAGCTCCTACGAGCAGTACTTC
TRBJ1-2,TRBD1,.,TRBV28,CASTPTGTGTYGYTF,TGTGCCAGCACCCCGACTGGGACAGGGACTTATGGCTACACCTTC
TRBJ1-5,TRBD1,.,TRBV28,CASRLDREQPQHF,TGTGCCAGCAGACTGGACAGGGAACAGCCCCAGCATTTT
TRBJ2-7,.,.,TRBV6-5,CASSLTATYEQYF,TGTGCCAGCAGCCTTACAGCAACCTACGAGCAGTACTTC
TRBJ2-1,TRBD2,.,TRBV7-9,CASSLVPLTSGRDHEQFF,TGTGCCAGCAGCTTAGTCCCTCTTACTAGCGGGAGGGATCATGAGCAGTTCTTC
TRBJ2-1,TRBD2,.,TRBV24-1,CATSDISGRAENEQFF,TGTGCCACCAGTGACATTAGCGGGAGGGCCGAGAATGAGCAGTTCTTC
TRBJ2-7,TRBD1,once,TRBV19,CASTDPGTGDHEQYF,TGTGCCAGTACCGATCCCGGGACAGGGGACCACGAGCAGTACTTC
TRBJ1-1,.,.,TRBV11-3,CASSLAGRGTEAFF,TGTGCCAGCAGCTTAGCGGGGAGGGGGACTGAAGCTTTCTTT
TRBJ1-5,.,.,TRBV18,CASSPMGGDEQPQHF,TGTGCCAGCTCACCTATGGGAGGGGACGAACAGCCCCAGCATTTT
TRBJ1-1,TRBD1,.,TRBV11-2,CASSLDRRGPTFF,TGTGCCAGCAGCTTAGATCGTAGGGGGCCTACGTTCTTT
TRBJ1-3,TRBD1,.,TRBV3-1/TRBV3-2,CASSQAPETGAGNTIYF,TGTGCCAGCAGCCAGGCACCCGAGACAGGGGCTGGAAACACCATATATTTT
TRBJ1-2,TRBD1,.,TRBV7-2,CASSLRTGDYGYTF,TGTGCCAGCAGCCTCCGGACAGGGGACTATGGCTACACCTTC
TRBJ2-2,.,.,TRBV19,CASATGYYTGELFF,TGTGCCAGCGCAACAGGTTACTATACCGGGGAGCTGTTTTTT
TRBJ1-2,.,.,TRBV5-1,CASSSGQPSTSGYGYTF,TGCGCCAGCAGCTCCGGACAGCCATCAACGTCTGGCTATGGCTACACCTTC
TRBJ2-1,.,.,TRBV18,CASSPGLAGGNEQFF,TGTGCCAGCTCACCTGGACTAGCAGGGGGCAATGAGCAGTTCTTC
TRBJ1-1,TRBD1,few,TRBV15,CATTPGQPHTEAFF,TGTGCCACCACCCCGGGACAGCCTCACACTGAAGCTTTCTTT
TRBJ1-5,.,.,TRBV2,CASSAGVGQPQHF,TGTGCCAGCAGTGCAGGGGTCGGGCAGCCCCAGCATTTT
TRBJ2-3,TRBD2,.,TRBV4-2,CASSQGLSGLAGGDTQYF,TGTGCCAGCAGCCAAGGCCTCTCTGGGCTAGCGGGAGGGGATACGCAGTATTTT
TRBJ1-2,.,once,TRBV19,CASSAGPNPARGWSYGYTF,TGTGCCAGTAGCGCGGGCCCAAACCCGGCGAGAGGGTGGAGCTATGGCTACACCTTC
TRBJ2-7,TRBD2,.,TRBV9,CASSVGTRPLYEQYF,TGTGCCAGCAGCGTAGGGACTAGGCCTCTATACGAGCAGTACTTC
TRBJ2-3,TRBD2,.,TRBV10-2,CATTRASGSGDTQYF,TGCGCCACTACCCGGGCTAGCGGGAGTGGGGATACGCAGTATTTT
TRBJ1-2,.,.,TRBV25-1,CASSFRSNYGYTF,TGTGCCAGCAGCTTCAGGTCTAACTATGGCTACACCTTC
TRBJ1-2,TRBD1,.,TRBV5-1,CASSPPGQGANYGYTF,TGCGCCAGCAGCCCCCCGGGACAGGGAGCTAACTATGGCTACACCTTC
TRBJ2-7,.,once,TRBV7-9,CASSLMGAGYEQYF,TGTGCCAGCAGCTTAATGGGAGCGGGTTACGAGCAGTACTTC
TRBJ1-1,.,.,TRBV20-1,CSASPRRRVWNTEAFF,TGCAGTGCTAGTCCCCGAAGGAGGGTCTGGAACACTGAAGCTTTCTTT
TRBJ2-5,.,.,TRBV5-5,CASSSPQGRETQYF,TGTGCCAGCAGCTCCCCCCAGGGTAGGGAGACCCAGTACTTC
TRBJ2-3,TRBD2,.,TRBV9,CASSVVASGSTDTQYF,TGTGCCAGCAGCGTAGTGGCTAGCGGGAGCACAGATACGCAGTATTTT
TRBJ1-2,.,.,TRBV30,CAWRPGNAGYTF,TGTGCCTGGAGGCCAGGGAACGCTGGCTACACCTTC
TRBJ1-2,TRBD1,.,TRBV18,CASSLDRVGYTF,TGTGCCAGCTCACTTGACAGGGTTGGCTACACCTTC
TRBJ2-2,.,.,TRBV28,CASSLGGAGTGELFF,TGTGCCAGCAGTTTAGGCGGGGCTGGCACCGGGGAGCTGTTTTTT
TRBJ2-5,.,.,TRBV18,CASSPGHLSETQYF,TGTGCCAGCTCACCTGGACATCTGAGCGAGACCCAGTACTTC
TRBJ2-1,TRBD2,.,TRBV7-2,CASSLAGLGTHEQFF,TGTGCCAGCAGCTTAGCGGGACTAGGTACTCATGAGCAGTTCTTC
TRBJ1-2,TRBD1,.,TRBV7-9,CASSWDRAKDGYTF,TGTGCCAGCAGCTGGGACAGGGCTAAGGATGGCTACACCTTC
TRBJ1-6,TRBD1,.,TRBV28,CASSLPGQARPNSPLHF,TGTGCCAGCAGTTTACCTGGACAGGCGAGGCCAAATTCACCCCTCCACTTT